Presented here are 26 T cell receptor beta chains from one specimen sequenced in a study of T cell responses to AZD1222 COVID-19 vaccine (dated by TCRdb to about 2021). Library prep was done by the immunoSEQ multiplex PCR assay. TCRdb took over this immuneACCESS table, retaining in-frame rearrangements with V and J assigned. Such tables are incomplete; in checked studies, under half of the missing clones stem from an unresolved V gene, and the remainder is unexplained. Within this sample are about 83,000 clones, with approximately 83% of them counted one time only. Jointly, the top ten make up about 3.5% of the sample. In the paper's terms, the time point label means: about 28 days (+/-7) after the second vaccine dose. Specimen: peripheral blood, collected 28 days after the second AZD1222 dose. The source of these receptors is an adult who received the AZD1222 COVID-19 vaccine.

The gene calls are TRBV19 and TRBJ1-1, with D possibly TRBD1 on 5 matching bases. Germline values: CDR1 LNHDA, CDR2 SQIVND (reference sequence). This CDR3 contains 14 residues. V lost 3 bases and J 1 base, leaving 9 bases between the germline ends. The CDR3 nucleotides read TGTGCCAGTAGTATCCCCGGGGCGAACACTGAAGCTTTCTTT. It is translated as CASSIPGANTEAFF.

As DNA, the CDR3 is TGTGCCACCAGCAGAGATGTACAGACTAATGAAAAACTGTTTTTT. The encoded protein is CATSRDVQTNEKLFF. This chain joins TRBV15 and TRBJ1-4; D is ambiguous. The V end was cut by 0 bases, the J end by 2 bases, with 7 bases between. Germline-derived CDR1 and CDR2 are LNHNV and YYDKDF (reference sequence). The CDR3 sequence is 15 residues long.

The CDR3 sequence is CASTKANSPLHF. In nucleotides, the CDR3 is TGTGCCAGCACCAAAGCGAATTCACCCCTCCACTTT. The chain has TRBV28 and TRBJ1-6; D not certain. The ends were cut back, 7 bases at V and 7 bases at J, with 8 bases in the middle. There are 12 residues in the CDR3. Germline V lookup: CDR1 MDHEN, CDR2 SYDVKM. Variable domain in full (rest from reference TRBV28 and TRBJ1-6): DVKVTQSSRYLVKRTGEKVFLECVQDMDHENMFWYRQDPGLGLRLIYFSYDVKMKEKGDIPEGYSVSREKKERFSLILESASTNQTSMYLCASTKANSPLHFGNGTRLTVT.

This clone has just a few counts. The chain uses TRBV12-5 and TRBJ2-7; 8 nucleotides match TRBD1. CDR1 is LGHNT, CDR2 FRNRAP, per germline. The junction had 4 bases not matched to a gene; V was cut back by 6 bases and J by 6 bases. The CDR3 runs 12 residues. CDR3 in DNA: TGTGCTAGTGGACTCGACAGGGGCGAGCAGTACTTC. Amino acid sequence: CASGLDRGEQYF. Variable domain in full (rest from reference TRBV12-5 and TRBJ2-7): DARVTQTPRHKVTEMGQEVTMRCQPILGHNTVFWYRQTMMQGLELLAYFRNRAPLDDSGMPKDRFSAEMPDATLATLKIQPSEPRDSAVYFCASGLDRGEQYFGPGTRLTVT.

This clone has just one count. The chain is built from TRBV29-1 and TRBJ2-7; D not certain. The CDR3 is made up of 11 amino acids. Trimming took 7 bases from V and 6 from J, leaving 13 bases between them. Germline V gives CDR1 SQVTM, CDR2 ANQGSEA. The DNA of the CDR3 is TGCAGCGCCCGAACGGGCGGCGAGCAGTACTTC. It is translated as CSARTGGEQYF.

The V call is TRBV6-2 or TRBV6-3, the J call TRBJ1-2; D possibly corresponds to TRBD1 (5 bases). The V gene lost 6 bases and the J gene lost 8 bases, with 19 bases spanning the gap. The CDR3 contains 14 residues. Germline V gene lookup returns CDR1 MNHEY and CDR2 SVGEGT. The CDR3: CASSPSGGRIGYTF. The CDR3 nucleotides read TGTGCCAGCAGCCCGTCGGGGGGACGAATCGGCTACACCTTC.

V usage is TRBV20-1 and J usage is TRBJ2-7, with unresolved D. V lost 3 bases, J lost 6 bases, and 9 bases lay in between. The germline CDR1 and CDR2 sequences are DFQATT and SNEGSKA (reference sequence). The CDR3 covers 11 residues. The CDR3: CSASPNPEQYF. CDR3 in DNA: TGCAGTGCTAGCCCCAACCCCGAGCAGTACTTC.

This clone was seen a single time. The rearrangement links TRBV15 to TRBJ2-3; D not resolved. V lost 4 bases and J 4 bases, leaving 12 bases between the germline ends. The length of the CDR3 is 14 residues. Germline CDR1 reads LNHNV; CDR2 reads YYDKDF (reference sequence). The CDR3 DNA reads TGTGCCACCAGCACCAGTCAAGGATCAGATACGCAGTATTTT. Protein: CATSTSQGSDTQYF.

The rearrangement joins TRBV25-1 to TRBJ2-3, with a possible D match to TRBD2 (7 bases). The CDR3 totals 16 residues. V was cut by 4 bases and J by 4 bases, with 18 bases left in between. The V gene's germline CDR1 is MGHDK and CDR2 SYGVNS. Written as DNA, the CDR3 is TGTGCCAGCAGTGCCACCCTAGGGGGGGGCTCAGATACGCAGTATTTT. Its protein is CASSATLGGGSDTQYF. The full variable domain, with the rest looked up from reference TRBV25-1 and TRBJ2-3, is EADIYQTPRYLVIGTGKKITLECSQTMGHDKMYWYQQDPGMELHLIHYSYGVNSTEKGDLSSESTVSRIRTEHFPLTLESARPSHTSQYLCASSATLGGGSDTQYFGPGTRLTVL.

The CDR3 loop reads CASSRPGRLTEAFF. The DNA for the CDR3 is TGTGCCAGCAGCCGCCCGGGACGGCTAACTGAAGCTTTCTTT. This chain connects TRBV3-1 (or the pseudogene TRBV3-2) to TRBJ1-1; possible D gene TRBD1, 5 bases. V was cut by 4 bases and J by 5 bases, with 14 bases left in between. This CDR3 comprises 14 residues. The V gene's germline CDR1 is LGHDT and CDR2 YNNKEL (reference sequence).

The V gene is TRBV7-2, the J gene TRBJ2-7, with 8 bases fitting TRBD1. After removal of 5 bases from V and 0 bases from J, the junction contained 12 bases not matched to a gene. Germline values: CDR1 SGHTA, CDR2 FQGNSA. The CDR3 has 17 residues. In nucleotides, the CDR3 is TGTGCCAGCAGCCACGGGACAGGCGATAGGAGCTCCTACGAGCAGTACTTC. Its translation is CASSHGTGDRSSYEQYF.

The chain links TRBV7-2 to TRBJ1-1, with TRBD1 identical over 8 bases. The germline V gene encodes CDR1 SGHTA and CDR2 FQGNSA. The V gene end was trimmed by 6 bases and the J gene end by 5 bases; junction bases not matched to a gene: 8. CDR3 length: 14 amino acids. For the CDR3, the DNA is TGTGCCAGCAGTTCGACAGGGGTAGGAACTGAAGCTTTCTTT. Translating it yields CASSSTGVGTEAFF.

V gene TRBV5-4 combines with J gene TRBJ2-7; 8 nucleotides agree with TRBD1. This CDR3 has 20 residues. The germline gives CDR1 SGHNT, CDR2 YYREEE (reference sequence). After removal of 4 bases from V and 2 bases from J, the junction contained 23 bases not matched to a gene. CDR3 in amino acids: CASSPSFETGAARMPYEQYF. The CDR3 DNA sequence: TGTGCCAGCAGCCCTTCCTTCGAGACAGGGGCGGCCCGCATGCCCTACGAGCAGTACTTC.

This clone has a single count. The chain recombines TRBV28 with TRBJ2-5; 12 nucleotides agree with TRBD2. The CDR3 has 16 amino acids. The germline V gene has CDR1 MDHEN and CDR2 SYDVKM. The J segment lost 5 bases and the V segment lost 3 bases, leaving 7 bases of the junction unmatched. The CDR3 coding sequence is TGTGCCAGCAGTTTGCCTAGCGGGGGGGGTTGGGAGACCCAGTACTTC. This encodes CASSLPSGGGWETQYF.

This clone was picked up a small number of times. The chain joins TRBV11-2 to TRBJ2-1, with unresolved D. The germline gives CDR1 SGHAT, CDR2 FQNNGV. CDR3 size: 15 residues. Trimming removed 3 bases from V and 8 bases from J, with 17 bases in between. CDR3 DNA: TGTGCCAGCAGCTTTCGTAGATCCCTGATGGATGAGCAGTTCTTC. Encoded protein: CASSFRRSLMDEQFF.

The chain joins TRBV14 to TRBJ2-7; 11 bases map to TRBD2. Germline V CDR1 and CDR2: SGHDN, FVKESK. Trimming took 0 bases from V and 9 from J; bases not matched to a gene: 10. The CDR3 covers 16 residues. The CDR3 region has the DNA TGTGCCAGCAGCCAAGATCTGGGTAGCGGGAGGGCGGCGCAGTACTTC. Translation gives CASSQDLGSGRAAQYF. Filled out from reference TRBV14 and TRBJ2-7, the complete variable domain reads EAGVTQFPSHSVIEKGQTVTLRCDPISGHDNLYWYRRVMGKEIKFLLHFVKESKQDESGMPNNRFLAERTGGTYSTLKVQPAELEDSGVYFCASSQDLGSGRAAQYFGPGTRLTVT.

V usage is TRBV10-3 and J usage is TRBJ2-5; either TRBD1 or TRBD2 may supply D (5 bases each). The CDR3 totals 13 residues. Trimming cost V 4 bases and J 7 bases, with 13 bases left between them. Germline values: CDR1 ENHRY, CDR2 SYGVKD. CDR3 in amino acids: CAISGTLSGTQYF. In DNA, the CDR3 is TGTGCCATCAGTGGGACACTCAGCGGGACCCAGTACTTC.

This clone was found once. The J gene is TRBJ2-7, the V gene TRBV5-1, with 10 positions matching TRBD1. This CDR3 region has 14 residues. Unmatched junction bases numbered 8, after V lost 4 bases and J lost 7 bases. The V gene's germline CDR1 is SGHRS and CDR2 YFSETQ. The CDR3 DNA sequence: TGCGCCAGCAGCACCGGGACAGGGGTCGGAGAGCAGTACTTC. It codes for CASSTGTGVGEQYF.

The chain uses TRBV4-3 and TRBJ1-3; D is unclear. Trimming took 1 base from V and 0 from J, leaving 7 bases between them. The CDR3 has 15 residues. The germline V gene has CDR1 LGHNA and CDR2 YSLEER. For the CDR3, the DNA is TGCGCCAGCAGCCAAGTATGGGGCTCTGGAAACACCATATATTTT. Translation: CASSQVWGSGNTIYF.

The chain recombines TRBV30 with TRBJ1-3, with 7 bases lining up with TRBD1. The CDR3 length is 16 residues. Germline V gene lookup returns CDR1 GTSNPN and CDR2 SVGIG (reference sequence). Trimming removed 3 bases from V and 0 bases from J; junction bases left unmatched: 8. CDR3 amino acids: CAWRGGTDNSGNTIYF. The CDR3 DNA sequence: TGTGCCTGGAGAGGCGGGACAGACAACTCTGGAAACACCATATATTTT.

The rearrangement uses TRBV19 and TRBJ2-1, with 7 bases that match TRBD1. This CDR3 spans 14 amino acids. V trimming: 3 bases; J trimming: 10 bases; junction bases outside the gene matches: 9. The germline gives CDR1 LNHDA, CDR2 SQIVND (reference sequence). CDR3 sequence reads: CASSMGSLGGEQFF. The CDR3 bases are TGTGCCAGTAGTATGGGCTCTTTAGGGGGCGAGCAGTTCTTC.

V is TRBV5-4 and J is TRBJ2-2, with TRBD1 as a possible D gene (5 bases). Germline assignment: CDR1 SGHNT and CDR2 YYREEE (reference sequence). V lost 0 bases and J 6 bases, leaving 9 bases between the germline ends. The CDR3 sequence is 14 residues long. CDR3 region: CASSLVQGAGELFF. The DNA of the CDR3 is TGTGCCAGCAGCTTGGTTCAGGGTGCCGGGGAGCTGTTTTTT.

J is TRBJ2-3 and V is TRBV9, with TRBD1 matching over 8 bases. This CDR3 has 14 residues. Germline V gene lookup returns CDR1 SGDLS and CDR2 YYNGEE. J lost 3 bases, V lost 3 bases, and 3 bases had no gene match. Here the CDR3 reads CASSERQGTDTQYF. CDR3 DNA sequence: TGTGCCAGCAGCGAGAGACAGGGGACAGATACGCAGTATTTT.

V and J are TRBV27 and TRBJ2-1; 11 nucleotides agree with TRBD1. Germline CDR1 MNHEY, CDR2 SMNVEV (reference sequence). The CDR3 spans 17 residues. The V and J ends lost 7 bases and 7 bases, in that order; junction bases with no gene match: 15. For the CDR3, the DNA is TGTGCCAGCAAACTAAGACCTCCGGGACAGGGGGGAAATGAGCAGTTCTTC. Its translation: CASKLRPPGQGGNEQFF.

This rearrangement joins TRBV5-1 to TRBJ1-1; 11 bases are a match to TRBD1. CDR1 and CDR2 from the germline V gene are SGHRS and YFSETQ. The CDR3 sequence is 15 residues long. The V segment lost 4 bases and the J segment 6 bases; nucleotides outside the gene matches: 8. The CDR3 DNA reads as TGCGCCAGCAGCCGCAGCGGACAGGGGGCCCCTGAAGCTTTCTTT. Translating gives CASSRSGQGAPEAFF.

The chain uses TRBV28 and TRBJ1-2; D uncertain. This CDR3 is 12 amino acids long. The V gene lost 3 bases and the J gene lost 6 bases, with 8 bases spanning the gap. CDR1 and CDR2 (germline): MDHEN, SYDVKM. In nucleotides, the CDR3 is TGTGCCAGCAGTTTGAACGACGATGGCTACACCTTC. It specifies CASSLNDDGYTF.